This T cell receptor (beta chain) originates from a study of blood T cell repertoires in COVID-19. Study context: Sites across the United States, Italy and Spain contributed samples from acute and convalescent COVID-19. PBMCs, B-cell-depleted T cells, or T cells provided the cDNA or gDNA that made up the material.

The CDR3 contains 16 residues. Germline V lookup: CDR1 LGHNA, CDR2 YNFKEQ. Losses at the gene ends were 4 bases for V and 7 bases for J; bases not matched to a gene: 9. Produced via immunoSEQ multiplex PCR; TCRdb's table is partial and in-frame only. In the table there are 250,000 to 350,000 clones, roughly 86% of which are singletons. Seattle enrolled patients during active infection and tracked them longitudinally. The clonotype comes from a woman aged 25 to 45 with COVID-19, enrolled during active disease. This chain joins TRBV4-2 and TRBJ2-1; 11 bases fit TRBD1. What was sequenced was peripheral blood. The CDR3 region has the DNA TGTGCCAGCAGCCCGCAGGGACAGGGGGAAAGGAATGAGCAGTTCTTC. It translates to CASSPQGQGERNEQFF.